The rows below give T cell receptor beta chains drawn from one sample of a study of graft-versus-host responses after intestinal transplantation. Which antigens these TCRs recognize remains unknown. Here immunoSEQ multiplex PCR was the method, and the copy in TCRdb shows in-frame clones only, minus some. The sample shows about 100,000 clones, approximately 90% of them seen only once. The starting material was unstimulated CD4+ T cells sorted from spleen or lymph node cells, obtained before transplant. The receptors were gathered from a human donor who was the organ donor for an intestinal transplant. Each CDR3 is given with its conserved first and last residue. Fields, in order: V gene, J gene, D gene, CDR3 length, clone size, CDR3 protein, CDR3 DNA. The D gene is left open where the match is weak. Clone size is not always given. Where it is, it says once, few, many or a class for expanded clones.

v_call: TRBV5-4
j_call: TRBJ2-5
d_call: TRBD2
cdr3_length: 14
clone_size: NA
cdr3_aa: CASSPAGDQETQYF
cdr3_nt: TGTGCCAGCAGCCCGGCGGGGGACCAAGAGACCCAGTACTTC

v_call: TRBV19
j_call: TRBJ1-4
d_call: NA
cdr3_length: 14
clone_size: NA
cdr3_aa: CASSIRAGEEKLFF
cdr3_nt: TGTGCCAGTAGTATTAGGGCAGGGGAAGAAAAACTGTTTTTT

v_call: TRBV4-1
j_call: TRBJ1-2
d_call: TRBD1
cdr3_length: 14
clone_size: NA
cdr3_aa: CASSQDRTGGGYTF
cdr3_nt: TGCGCCAGCAGCCAAGATCGGACAGGGGGCGGCTACACCTTC

v_call: TRBV5-1
j_call: TRBJ2-5
d_call: NA
cdr3_length: 14
clone_size: once
cdr3_aa: CASSPGHHQETQYF
cdr3_nt: TGCGCCAGCAGCCCGGGCCACCACCAAGAGACCCAGTACTTC

v_call: TRBV10-3
j_call: TRBJ2-3
d_call: NA
cdr3_length: 12
clone_size: NA
cdr3_aa: CAISESTDTQYF
cdr3_nt: TGTGCCATCAGTGAGTCGACAGATACGCAGTATTTT

v_call: TRBV6-1
j_call: TRBJ1-3
d_call: TRBD1
cdr3_length: 15
clone_size: NA
cdr3_aa: CASSEGTAMPNTIYF
cdr3_nt: TGTGCCAGCAGTGAGGGGACAGCCATGCCAAACACCATATATTTT

v_call: TRBV19
j_call: TRBJ1-5
d_call: TRBD1
cdr3_length: 14
clone_size: once
cdr3_aa: CATKTGTGNQPQHF
cdr3_nt: TGTGCCACCAAAACCGGGACAGGCAATCAGCCCCAGCATTTT

v_call: TRBV28
j_call: TRBJ1-2
d_call: NA
cdr3_length: 11
clone_size: NA
cdr3_aa: CASSLWGGYTF
cdr3_nt: TGTGCCAGCAGTTTGTGGGGTGGCTACACCTTC

v_call: TRBV27
j_call: TRBJ2-4
d_call: NA
cdr3_length: 16
clone_size: NA
cdr3_aa: CASSKGPLLAKNIQYF
cdr3_nt: TGTGCCAGCAGTAAGGGACCACTATTAGCCAAAAACATTCAGTACTTC

v_call: TRBV29-1
j_call: TRBJ1-4
d_call: NA
cdr3_length: 13
clone_size: NA
cdr3_aa: CSVRGATNEKLFF
cdr3_nt: TGCAGCGTTCGGGGGGCAACTAATGAAAAACTGTTTTTT

v_call: TRBV6-1
j_call: TRBJ1-6
d_call: NA
cdr3_length: 14
clone_size: NA
cdr3_aa: CASSNREGNSPLHF
cdr3_nt: TGTGCCAGCAGCAACAGGGAGGGGAATTCACCCCTCCACTTT

v_call: TRBV6-1
j_call: TRBJ2-7
d_call: NA
cdr3_length: 14
clone_size: NA
cdr3_aa: CASIGQGFRLEQYF
cdr3_nt: TGTGCCAGCATAGGCCAGGGGTTTCGGCTGGAGCAGTACTTC

v_call: TRBV29-1
j_call: TRBJ1-1
d_call: TRBD1
cdr3_length: 12
clone_size: NA
cdr3_aa: CSVLTGITEAFF
cdr3_nt: TGCAGCGTTTTGACAGGGATAACTGAAGCTTTCTTT

v_call: TRBV27
j_call: TRBJ2-7
d_call: TRBD1
cdr3_length: 13
clone_size: once
cdr3_aa: CASSLKDRGEQYF
cdr3_nt: TGTGCCAGCAGTTTAAAGGACAGGGGCGAGCAGTACTTC

v_call: TRBV6-5
j_call: TRBJ1-3
d_call: NA
cdr3_length: 14
clone_size: NA
cdr3_aa: CASRVYETGNTIYF
cdr3_nt: TGTGCCAGCAGGGTCTACGAGACTGGAAACACCATATATTTT

v_call: TRBV9
j_call: TRBJ2-7
d_call: TRBD1
cdr3_length: 15
clone_size: once
cdr3_aa: CASSVGAGGYYEQYF
cdr3_nt: TGTGCCAGCAGCGTAGGGGCAGGGGGTTATTACGAGCAGTACTTC

v_call: TRBV5-6
j_call: TRBJ1-1
d_call: NA
cdr3_length: 17
clone_size: NA
cdr3_aa: CASSFWDVRILNTEAFF
cdr3_nt: TGTGCCAGCAGCTTCTGGGACGTCAGAATCCTGAACACTGAAGCTTTCTTT

v_call: TRBV2
j_call: TRBJ2-1
d_call: TRBD2
cdr3_length: 16
clone_size: once
cdr3_aa: CASTLTGAGGATEQFF
cdr3_nt: TGTGCCAGCACCCTGACGGGGGCGGGAGGGGCGACGGAGCAGTTCTTC

v_call: TRBV27
j_call: TRBJ2-7
d_call: TRBD2
cdr3_length: 15
clone_size: NA
cdr3_aa: CASSTTGLGLREQYF
cdr3_nt: TGTGCCAGCAGTACCACGGGACTAGGTCTGCGGGAGCAGTACTTC

v_call: TRBV7-3
j_call: TRBJ1-4
d_call: NA
cdr3_length: 16
clone_size: few
cdr3_aa: CASSLLPGTRREKLFF
cdr3_nt: TGTGCCAGCAGCCTACTTCCCGGGACAAGGCGTGAAAAACTGTTTTTT

v_call: TRBV5-1
j_call: TRBJ2-2
d_call: NA
cdr3_length: 16
clone_size: few
cdr3_aa: CASSLGGGSNTGELFF
cdr3_nt: TGCGCCAGCAGCTTGGGGGGCGGTTCGAACACCGGGGAGCTGTTTTTT

v_call: TRBV7-9
j_call: TRBJ1-6
d_call: NA
cdr3_length: 14
clone_size: NA
cdr3_aa: CASSLGHPNSPLHF
cdr3_nt: TGTGCCAGCAGCTTGGGACATCCTAATTCACCCCTCCACTTT

v_call: TRBV9
j_call: TRBJ2-3
d_call: TRBD2
cdr3_length: 16
clone_size: NA
cdr3_aa: CASSGETSGRGDTQYF
cdr3_nt: TGTGCCAGCAGCGGCGAGACTAGCGGGAGGGGAGATACGCAGTATTTT

v_call: TRBV7-2
j_call: TRBJ2-3
d_call: NA
cdr3_length: 17
clone_size: NA
cdr3_aa: CASSYTGTSFGTDTQYF
cdr3_nt: TGTGCCAGCAGCTATACCGGGACCAGCTTTGGCACAGATACGCAGTATTTT

v_call: TRBV6-6
j_call: TRBJ1-5
d_call: TRBD1
cdr3_length: 16
clone_size: NA
cdr3_aa: CASKGASRYSNQPQHF
cdr3_nt: TGTGCCAGCAAGGGGGCCTCCCGGTATAGCAATCAGCCCCAGCATTTT

v_call: TRBV2
j_call: TRBJ1-6
d_call: NA
cdr3_length: 17
clone_size: NA
cdr3_aa: CASSPEPIWKDNSPLHF
cdr3_nt: TGTGCCAGCAGCCCCGAACCCATATGGAAGGATAATTCACCCCTCCACTTT

v_call: TRBV10-1
j_call: TRBJ2-2
d_call: TRBD2
cdr3_length: 15
clone_size: few
cdr3_aa: CASSETSGGAGELFF
cdr3_nt: TGCGCCAGCAGTGAGACTAGCGGGGGGGCCGGGGAGCTGTTTTTT

v_call: TRBV19
j_call: TRBJ1-5
d_call: NA
cdr3_length: 14
clone_size: NA
cdr3_aa: CASSPGSGNQPQHF
cdr3_nt: TGTGCCAGTAGCCCCGGGTCAGGGAATCAGCCCCAGCATTTT

v_call: TRBV5-6
j_call: TRBJ2-7
d_call: TRBD1
cdr3_length: 15
clone_size: NA
cdr3_aa: CASSYGQGGNYEQYF
cdr3_nt: TGTGCCAGCAGCTACGGACAGGGGGGCAACTACGAGCAGTACTTC

v_call: TRBV25-1
j_call: TRBJ2-7
d_call: NA
cdr3_length: 16
clone_size: NA
cdr3_aa: CASSDIQGHSNYEQYF
cdr3_nt: TGTGCCAGCAGTGACATCCAGGGCCATTCCAACTACGAGCAGTACTTC

v_call: TRBV19
j_call: TRBJ2-5
d_call: TRBD2
cdr3_length: 17
clone_size: NA
cdr3_aa: CASSSRLAGGRQETQYF
cdr3_nt: TGTGCCAGTAGTTCAAGACTAGCGGGAGGACGGCAAGAGACCCAGTACTTC

v_call: TRBV11-3
j_call: TRBJ1-6
d_call: NA
cdr3_length: 12
clone_size: NA
cdr3_aa: CASSLRGVRLHF
cdr3_nt: TGTGCCAGCAGCTTACGAGGGGTTCGCCTCCACTTT

v_call: TRBV9
j_call: TRBJ2-1
d_call: NA
cdr3_length: 16
clone_size: NA
cdr3_aa: CASNLNRESSYNEQFF
cdr3_nt: TGTGCCAGCAACTTAAACAGGGAAAGCTCCTACAATGAGCAGTTCTTC

v_call: TRBV19
j_call: TRBJ1-5
d_call: NA
cdr3_length: 13
clone_size: NA
cdr3_aa: CASSRQSNQPQHF
cdr3_nt: TGTGCCAGTAGTAGGCAGAGCAATCAGCCCCAGCATTTT

v_call: TRBV6-1
j_call: TRBJ1-2
d_call: NA
cdr3_length: 11
clone_size: NA
cdr3_aa: CASTINYGYTF
cdr3_nt: TGTGCCAGCACGATTAACTATGGCTACACCTTC

v_call: TRBV5-1
j_call: TRBJ1-1
d_call: NA
cdr3_length: 16
clone_size: NA
cdr3_aa: CASREQGRLGNTEAFF
cdr3_nt: TGCGCCAGCAGGGAGCAGGGGCGCCTGGGGAACACTGAAGCTTTCTTT

v_call: TRBV6-5
j_call: TRBJ2-7
d_call: TRBD1
cdr3_length: 15
clone_size: NA
cdr3_aa: CASSQDRSRPYEQYF
cdr3_nt: TGTGCCAGCAGTCAGGACAGGTCGAGGCCCTACGAGCAGTACTTC

v_call: TRBV15
j_call: TRBJ1-3
d_call: NA
cdr3_length: 13
clone_size: few
cdr3_aa: CATSRRGGNTIYF
cdr3_nt: TGTGCCACCAGCCGCAGGGGTGGAAACACCATATATTTT